The clone carrying this T cell receptor beta chain has only a few counts. Antigen unknown. The data originate from a study of OX40 agonist ivuxolimab in advanced cancers. Per the germline V gene, CDR1 is SQVTM and CDR2 is ANQGSEA. The CDR3 has 12 amino acids. V lost 6 bases and J 2 bases, leaving 10 bases between the germline ends. TCRdb keeps only in-frame clones here, not all; method: immunoSEQ multiplex PCR. The sample holds 70,000 to 80,000 clones, roughly 90% seen once. General observations from the study: Nonresponders included some who also had low normalized T-cell clonal expansion.

The TCR originated in an adult with an advanced solid tumor such as melanoma, head and neck, liver or kidney cancer. J is TRBJ1-1 and V is TRBV29-1; D gene ambiguous. Sample: CD4+ or CD8+ T cells sorted from blood, taken in a trial of the OX40 agonist ivuxolimab. The CDR3: CSVKQRNTEAFF. DNA for the CDR3: TGCAGCGTCAAACAGCGTAACACTGAAGCTTTCTTT. Filled out from reference TRBV29-1 and TRBJ1-1, the complete variable domain reads SAVISQKPSRDICQRGTSLTIQCQVDSQVTMMFWYRQQPGQSLTLIATANQGSEATYESGFVIDKFPISRPNLTFSTLTVSNMSPEDSSIYLCSVKQRNTEAFFGQGTRLTVV.